This T cell receptor beta chain emerged from a study of human T cells and chemical hapten exposure. For the study at large: Small discrepancies in pooled library volume mainly accounted for the varying TCR yields per sample.

Sequencing started from total RNA isolated from unfractionated whole blood. The length of the CDR3 is 16 residues. The V end lost 6 bases, the J end lost 0 bases, and 15 bases lay between the germline ends. In germline, CDR1 is MDHEN, CDR2 SYDVKM. Study-wide results and limits: TCRs exceeding 1 in 1000 frequency stayed unchanged with DPC sensitization.

The library tagged each cDNA molecule with unique molecular identifiers. As handled by the study authors: Samples contained a median of approximately 100,000 TCRs, with a range of 23,224 to 690,600. TCRdb called the 5' RACE reads again in MiXCR, with one record for every CDR3 protein. The V and J calls, along with clone size, are taken from TCRdb and not from the paper's own processing. The table has 100,000 to 120,000 distinct CDR3 sequences, around 20% seen once. As to this clonotype: The antigen is not known.

The chain employs TRBV28 and TRBJ2-1; a weak D match, TRBD2 (5 bases). The receptor was isolated from a human donor in good health. The CDR3 loop is CASRRLNLSSYNEQFF. As DNA, the CDR3 is TGTGCCAGCAGACGACTAAATCTTTCCTCCTACAATGAGCAGTTCTTC.